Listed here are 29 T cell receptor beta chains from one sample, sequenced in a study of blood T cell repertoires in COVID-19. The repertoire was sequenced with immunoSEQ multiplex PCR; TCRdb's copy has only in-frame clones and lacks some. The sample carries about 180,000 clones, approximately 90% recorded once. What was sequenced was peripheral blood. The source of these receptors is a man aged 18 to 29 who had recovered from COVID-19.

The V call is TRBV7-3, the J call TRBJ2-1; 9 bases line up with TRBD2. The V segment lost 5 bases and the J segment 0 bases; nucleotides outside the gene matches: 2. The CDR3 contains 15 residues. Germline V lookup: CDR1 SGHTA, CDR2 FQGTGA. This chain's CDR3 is CASSRSGSSYNEQFF. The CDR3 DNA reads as TGTGCCAGCAGCCGTAGCGGGAGCTCCTACAATGAGCAGTTCTTC.

CDR3 sequence (DNA): TGTGCCAGCAGTGAGAGGGAACGGCTCAATCAGCCCCAGCATTTT. Translated: CASSERERLNQPQHF. This chain connects TRBV2 to TRBJ1-5; D remains unclear. This CDR3 contains 15 residues. CDR1 and CDR2 (germline): SNHLY, FYNNEI. The V end was cut by 3 bases, the J end by 3 bases, with 12 bases between.

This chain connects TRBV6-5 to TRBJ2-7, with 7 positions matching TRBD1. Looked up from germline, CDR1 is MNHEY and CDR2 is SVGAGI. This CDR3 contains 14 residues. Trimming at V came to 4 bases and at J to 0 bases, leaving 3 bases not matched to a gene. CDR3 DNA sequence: TGTGCCAGCAGTTGGTCAGGGGGCTCCTACGAGCAGTACTTC. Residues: CASSWSGGSYEQYF.

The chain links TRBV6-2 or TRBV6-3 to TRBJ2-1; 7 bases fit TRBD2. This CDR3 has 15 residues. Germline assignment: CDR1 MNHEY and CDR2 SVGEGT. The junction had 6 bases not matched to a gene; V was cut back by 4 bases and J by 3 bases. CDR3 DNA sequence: TGTGCCAGCAGTTCTGGGCGGGAGCTCTACAATGAGCAGTTCTTC. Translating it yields CASSSGRELYNEQFF.

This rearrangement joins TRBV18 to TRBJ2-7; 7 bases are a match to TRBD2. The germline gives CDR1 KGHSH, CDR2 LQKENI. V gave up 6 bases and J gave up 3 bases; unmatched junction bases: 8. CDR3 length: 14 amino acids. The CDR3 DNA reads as TGTGCCAGCTCGCCTGGGACTACCTACTACGAGCAGTACTTC. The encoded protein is CASSPGTTYYEQYF.

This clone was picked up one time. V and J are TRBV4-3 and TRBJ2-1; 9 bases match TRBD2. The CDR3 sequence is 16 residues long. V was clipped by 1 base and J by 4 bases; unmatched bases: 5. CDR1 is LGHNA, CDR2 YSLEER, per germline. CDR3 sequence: CASSQVVLAGYNEQFF. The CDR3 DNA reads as TGCGCCAGCAGCCAAGTTGTGCTAGCGGGGTACAATGAGCAGTTCTTC.

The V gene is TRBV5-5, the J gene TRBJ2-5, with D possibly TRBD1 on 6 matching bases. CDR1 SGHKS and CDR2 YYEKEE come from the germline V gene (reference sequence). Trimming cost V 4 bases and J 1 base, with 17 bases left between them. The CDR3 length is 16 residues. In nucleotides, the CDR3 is TGTGCCAGCAGCGAATACGGGTGGGGGCTCCAAGAGACCCAGTACTTC. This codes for CASSEYGWGLQETQYF.

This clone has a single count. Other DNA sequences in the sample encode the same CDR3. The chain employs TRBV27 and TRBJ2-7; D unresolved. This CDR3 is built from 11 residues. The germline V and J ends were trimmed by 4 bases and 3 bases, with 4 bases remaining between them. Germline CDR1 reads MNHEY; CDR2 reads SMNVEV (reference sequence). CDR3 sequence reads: CASSSGYEQYF. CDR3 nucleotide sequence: TGTGCCAGCAGTTCAGGCTACGAGCAGTACTTC.

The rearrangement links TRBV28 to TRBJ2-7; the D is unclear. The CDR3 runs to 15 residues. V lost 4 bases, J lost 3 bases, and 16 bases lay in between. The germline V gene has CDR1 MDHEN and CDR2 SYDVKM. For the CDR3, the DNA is TGTGCCAGCAGTTCCGTGACACGAGTTTTCTACGAGCAGTACTTC. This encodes CASSSVTRVFYEQYF.

In DNA, the CDR3 is TGTGCCAGCAGCTATGGACTAGGGAACACAGATACGCAGTATTTT. This gives the protein CASSYGLGNTDTQYF. The genes are TRBV7-6 and TRBJ2-3, with 7 bases matching TRBD2. CDR1 and CDR2 from the germline V gene are SGHVS and FNYEAQ. This CDR3 has 15 amino acids. V was clipped by 4 bases and J by 2 bases; unmatched bases: 6.

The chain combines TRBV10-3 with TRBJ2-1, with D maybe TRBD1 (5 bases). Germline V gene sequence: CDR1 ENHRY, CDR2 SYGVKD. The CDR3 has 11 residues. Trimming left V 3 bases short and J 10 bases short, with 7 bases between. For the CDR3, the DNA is TGTGCCATCAGTGACAGGGTAGAGCAGTTCTTC. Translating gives CAISDRVEQFF.

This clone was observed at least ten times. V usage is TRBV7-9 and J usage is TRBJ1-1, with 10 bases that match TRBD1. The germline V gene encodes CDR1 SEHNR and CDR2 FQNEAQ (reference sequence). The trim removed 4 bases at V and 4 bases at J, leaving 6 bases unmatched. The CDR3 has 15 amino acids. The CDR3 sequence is CASSSSWTGGTEAFF. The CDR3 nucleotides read TGTGCCAGCAGCTCATCCTGGACAGGGGGCACTGAAGCTTTCTTT.

This CDR3 reads CAWSVRGTGRSPLHF. DNA of the CDR3: TGTGCCTGGAGTGTACGAGGGACAGGGAGATCACCCCTCCACTTT. The chain joins TRBV30 to TRBJ1-6, with 9 nucleotides matching TRBD1. From germline, CDR1 is GTSNPN and CDR2 SVGIG (reference sequence). Trimming at V came to 0 bases and at J to 10 bases, leaving 7 bases not matched to a gene. The CDR3 length is 15 residues.

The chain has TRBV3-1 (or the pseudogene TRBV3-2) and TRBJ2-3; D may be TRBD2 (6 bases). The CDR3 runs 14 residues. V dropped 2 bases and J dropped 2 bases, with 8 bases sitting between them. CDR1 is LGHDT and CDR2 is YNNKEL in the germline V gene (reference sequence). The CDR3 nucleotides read TGTGCCAGCAGCCAAAGACTAGACACAGATACGCAGTATTTT. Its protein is CASSQRLDTDTQYF.

The CDR3 sequence is CASKPVGGGSDTQYF. The DNA of the CDR3 is TGTGCCAGCAAGCCGGTCGGGGGAGGGTCAGATACGCAGTATTTT. This rearrangement joins TRBV6-5 to TRBJ2-3; 7 nucleotides match TRBD2. The V gene end was trimmed by 7 bases and the J gene end by 4 bases; junction bases not matched to a gene: 11. Germline V gene lookup returns CDR1 MNHEY and CDR2 SVGAGI. The CDR3 has 15 amino acids.

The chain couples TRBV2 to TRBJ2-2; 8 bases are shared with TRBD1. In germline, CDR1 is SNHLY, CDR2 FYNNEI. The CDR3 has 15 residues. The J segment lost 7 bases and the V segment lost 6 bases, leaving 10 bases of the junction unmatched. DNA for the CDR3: TGTGCCAGCAGCGAACAGGGGGAAAGAATCGGGGAGCTGTTTTTT. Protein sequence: CASSEQGERIGELFF.

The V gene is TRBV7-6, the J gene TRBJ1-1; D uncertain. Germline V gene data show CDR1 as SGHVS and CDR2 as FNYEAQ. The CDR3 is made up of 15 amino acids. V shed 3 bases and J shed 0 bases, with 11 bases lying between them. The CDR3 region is CASSLAASMNTEAFF. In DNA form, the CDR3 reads TGTGCCAGCAGCTTGGCGGCATCTATGAACACTGAAGCTTTCTTT.

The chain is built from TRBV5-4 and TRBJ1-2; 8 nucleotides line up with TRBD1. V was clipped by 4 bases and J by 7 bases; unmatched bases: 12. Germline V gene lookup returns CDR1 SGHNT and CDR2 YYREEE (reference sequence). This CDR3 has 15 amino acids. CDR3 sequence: CASSPISGGAGGYTF. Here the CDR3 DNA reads TGTGCCAGCAGCCCGATCTCAGGGGGCGCGGGTGGCTACACCTTC.

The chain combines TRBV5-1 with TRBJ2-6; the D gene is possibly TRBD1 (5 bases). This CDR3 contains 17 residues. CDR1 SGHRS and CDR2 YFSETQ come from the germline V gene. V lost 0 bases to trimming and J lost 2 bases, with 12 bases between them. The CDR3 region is CASSLGPGRAGANVLTF. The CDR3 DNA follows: TGCGCCAGCAGCTTGGGCCCCGGCAGGGCTGGGGCCAACGTCCTGACTTTC.

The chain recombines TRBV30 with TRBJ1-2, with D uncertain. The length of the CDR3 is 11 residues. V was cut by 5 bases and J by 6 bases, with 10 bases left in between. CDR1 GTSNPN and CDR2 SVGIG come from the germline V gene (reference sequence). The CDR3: CAWQQLDGYTF. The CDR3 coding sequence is TGTGCCTGGCAACAGTTGGATGGCTACACCTTC.

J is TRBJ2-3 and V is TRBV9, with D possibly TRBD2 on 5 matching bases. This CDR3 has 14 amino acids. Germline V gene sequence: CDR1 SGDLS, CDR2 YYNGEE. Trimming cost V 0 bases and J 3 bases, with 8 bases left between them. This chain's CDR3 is CASSVELVTDTQYF. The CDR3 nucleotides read TGTGCCAGCAGCGTAGAACTAGTGACAGATACGCAGTATTTT. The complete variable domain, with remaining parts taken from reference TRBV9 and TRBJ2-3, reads DSGVTQTPKHLITATGQRVTLRCSPRSGDLSVYWYQQSLDQGLQFLIQYYNGEERAKGNILERFSAQQFPDLHSELNLSSLELGDSALYFCASSVELVTDTQYFGPGTRLTVL.

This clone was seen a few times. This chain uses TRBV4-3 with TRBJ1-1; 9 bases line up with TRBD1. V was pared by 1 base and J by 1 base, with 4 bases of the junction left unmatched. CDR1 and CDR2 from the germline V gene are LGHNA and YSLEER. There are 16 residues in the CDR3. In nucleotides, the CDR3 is TGCGCCAGCAGCCAAGCCGGGACAGGGTCGAACACTGAAGCTTTCTTT. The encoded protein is CASSQAGTGSNTEAFF.

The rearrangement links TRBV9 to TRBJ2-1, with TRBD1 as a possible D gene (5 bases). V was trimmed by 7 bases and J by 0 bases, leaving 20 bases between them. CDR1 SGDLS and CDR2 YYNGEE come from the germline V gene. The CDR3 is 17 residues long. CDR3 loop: CASAVGTTASSYNEQFF. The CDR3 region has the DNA TGTGCCAGCGCGGTTGGCACGACAGCCTCCTCCTACAATGAGCAGTTCTTC.

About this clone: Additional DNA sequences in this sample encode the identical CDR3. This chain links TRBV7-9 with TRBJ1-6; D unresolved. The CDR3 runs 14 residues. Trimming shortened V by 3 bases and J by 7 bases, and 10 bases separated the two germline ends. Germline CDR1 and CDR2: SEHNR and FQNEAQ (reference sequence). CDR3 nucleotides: TGTGCCAGCAGCTTCGACGGAGACAATTCACCCCTCCACTTT. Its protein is CASSFDGDNSPLHF.

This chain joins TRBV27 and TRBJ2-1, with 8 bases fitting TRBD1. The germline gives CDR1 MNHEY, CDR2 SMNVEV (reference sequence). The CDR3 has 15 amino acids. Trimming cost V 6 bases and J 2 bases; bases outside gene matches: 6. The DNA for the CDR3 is TGTGCCAGCAGATCGGGACAGGCCCCCTACAATGAGCAGTTCTTC. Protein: CASRSGQAPYNEQFF.

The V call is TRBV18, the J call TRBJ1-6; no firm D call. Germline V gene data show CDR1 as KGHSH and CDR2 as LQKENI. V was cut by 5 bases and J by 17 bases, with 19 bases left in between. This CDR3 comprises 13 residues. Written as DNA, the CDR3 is TGTGCCAGCTCAGGTGGCGGGCTTTATGGTGTCCACTTT. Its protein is CASSGGGLYGVHF.

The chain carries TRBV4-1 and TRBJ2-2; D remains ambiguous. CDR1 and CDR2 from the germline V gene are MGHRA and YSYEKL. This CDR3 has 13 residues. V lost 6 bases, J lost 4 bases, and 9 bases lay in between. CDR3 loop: CASSHSSTGELFF. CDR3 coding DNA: TGCGCCAGCAGTCATAGTAGCACCGGGGAGCTGTTTTTT.

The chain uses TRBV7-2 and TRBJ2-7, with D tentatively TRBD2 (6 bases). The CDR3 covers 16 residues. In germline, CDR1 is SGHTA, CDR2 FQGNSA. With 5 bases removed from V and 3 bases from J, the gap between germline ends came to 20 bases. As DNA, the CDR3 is TGTGCCAGCAGCCGGAGTGGTTCGGCGGGAAACTACGAGCAGTACTTC. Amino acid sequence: CASSRSGSAGNYEQYF.

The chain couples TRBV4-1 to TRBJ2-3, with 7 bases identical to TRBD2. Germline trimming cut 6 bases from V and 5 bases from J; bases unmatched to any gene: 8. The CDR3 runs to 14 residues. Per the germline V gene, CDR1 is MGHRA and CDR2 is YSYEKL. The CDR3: CASSPTTSEDTQYF. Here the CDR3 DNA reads TGCGCCAGCAGTCCAACTACTAGCGAAGATACGCAGTATTTT.